The present entry profiles one T cell receptor beta chain with its context. The target antigen is unknown. The CDR3 is 17 residues long. CDR1 is WNHNN and CDR2 is SYGVQD in the germline V gene (reference sequence). The germline V and J ends were trimmed by 0 bases and 0 bases, with 11 bases remaining between them. These data are taken from a study of T cell responses to AZD1222 COVID-19 vaccine. Study-wide results and caveats: Targets within unmutated variant regions were reportedly found for nearly half of spike-specific TCRs. Regions 160-218 and 743-854 dominated among vaccine-associated CD4 TCRs spanning spike.

Data came from immunoSEQ multiplex PCR; TCRdb stores just in-frame clones and leaves some out. The sample records about 160,000 clones, about nine tenths being singletons. The source was peripheral blood, collected on day 0 of AZD1222 vaccination. The receptor was isolated from an adult in good health. This chain links TRBV10-1 with TRBJ2-2, with D maybe TRBD2 (6 bases). CDR3: CASSESGGVSNTGELFF. CDR3 DNA sequence: TGCGCCAGCAGTGAGTCGGGCGGGGTATCGAACACCGGGGAGCTGTTTTTT.